The 6 T cell receptor beta chains given below trace back to one sample, sequenced in a study of cytomegalovirus exposure and HLA in healthy donors. The PCR ran on 60 Vbeta and 13 Jbeta primers. Libraries were prepared by immunoSEQ multiplex PCR; TCRdb keeps only in-frame clonotypes and omits some of them. This sample yields roughly 150,000 clones, of which roughly 80% are seen a single time; more than 1.4% belongs to the top ten. Sequenced sample: PBMCs. The source of these receptors is a male donor in good health and CMV-seronegative.

DNA for the CDR3: TGTGCCAGCAGTGTTAACAGGGTTGAAGCTTTCTTT. This translates into CASSVNRVEAFF. V is TRBV6-1 and J is TRBJ1-1; perhaps TRBD1 as D (6 bases). From germline, CDR1 is MNHNS and CDR2 SASEGT. V lost 4 bases and J lost 7, with 10 bases in between. This CDR3 region has 12 residues.

The V call is TRBV7-2, the J call TRBJ2-3; D unresolved. From germline, CDR1 is SGHTA and CDR2 FQGNSA. V was shortened by 5 bases and J by 2 bases, with 11 bases between the two germline ends. The length of the CDR3 is 14 residues. CDR3 residues: CASSHSSSTDTQYF. The CDR3 DNA sequence: TGTGCCAGCAGCCACAGTTCATCCACAGATACGCAGTATTTT.

This chain connects TRBV9 to TRBJ2-7, with D perhaps TRBD1 (6 bases). With 2 bases removed from V and 7 bases from J, the gap between germline ends came to 16 bases. From germline, CDR1 is SGDLS and CDR2 YYNGEE. The CDR3 sequence is 14 residues long. The CDR3 DNA is TGTGCCAGCAGCGTGGGTGGGAGCCAGGGGGAGCAGTACTTC. As protein: CASSVGGSQGEQYF.

This clone was found a few times. The chain employs TRBV7-9 and TRBJ2-2; 9 bases fit TRBD1. The germline V gene has CDR1 SEHNR and CDR2 FQNEAQ (reference sequence). This CDR3 spans 15 amino acids. V shed 6 bases, J shed 5 bases, and the junction held 7 bases outside the gene matches. The CDR3 bases are TGTGCCAGCAGTCTCACAGGGGGCGCGACCGGGGAGCTGTTTTTT. Protein sequence: CASSLTGGATGELFF.

This clone was observed once. The chain links TRBV13 to TRBJ2-3; the match to TRBD2 covers 12 bases. CDR1 and CDR2 from the germline V gene are PRHDT and FYEKMQ (reference sequence). Losses at the gene ends were 5 bases for V and 3 bases for J; bases not matched to a gene: 24. CDR3 length: 22 residues. The CDR3 here is CASSMRPPGLAGVIRRTDTQYF. Written as DNA, the CDR3 is TGTGCCAGCAGCATGAGACCGCCGGGACTAGCGGGTGTTATTCGGAGGACAGATACGCAGTATTTT.

The chain employs TRBV4-3 and TRBJ2-5, with D uncertain. Trimming removed 0 bases from V and 3 bases from J, with 5 bases in between. The CDR3 loop spans 13 amino acids. Germline CDR1 LGHNA, CDR2 YSLEER. The DNA for the CDR3 is TGCGCCAGCAGCCAAGAACTAAAAGAGACCCAGTACTTC. Protein product: CASSQELKETQYF.